This T cell receptor beta chain was observed in a study of blood T cell repertoires in COVID-19. About the study: Both acute and convalescent COVID-19 samples were obtained from the United States, Italy and Spain. Sources were T cells, B-cell-depleted T cells, or PBMCs; the material itself was cDNA or gDNA.

The CDR3 spans 14 residues. V was pared by 7 bases and J by 0 bases, with 10 bases between. CDR1 and CDR2 (germline): ENHRY, SYGVKD. Original analysis: Reference gene primers were amplified, and this amplification served to estimate nucleated cell counts. TCRdb keeps only in-frame clones here, not all; method: immunoSEQ multiplex PCR. The V and J calls and the clone size are those of that table, but D and trimming were determined from the DNA. The table shows 150,000 to 200,000 clones, with 80% to 90% occurring only once. The TCR sequence derives from a woman aged 80 or over with acute or convalescent COVID-19. Material for sequencing was peripheral blood. The chain combines TRBV10-3 with TRBJ1-3; D gene unclear. CDR3 loop: CAIKPQNSGNTIYF. CDR3 nucleotide sequence: TGTGCCATCAAACCACAGAACTCTGGAAACACCATATATTTT.